Listed below are T cell receptor beta chains from one sample, sequenced in a study of blood T cell repertoires in COVID-19. Sequencing was performed with immunoSEQ multiplex PCR; in TCRdb, only in-frame clones are kept and a portion is missing. The table records around 380,000 clones, approximately 87% of them present only once. The sample was PBMCs or T cells enriched from blood (not recorded which). These receptor sequences come from a man aged 30-40 years who had recovered from COVID-19. Each CDR3 is given with its conserved first and last residue. The D gene is left open where the match is weak. Size is stated for part of the rows, as once, few or many counts, or as a class when the clone is expanded.

abundance	d_gene	v_gene	j_gene	CDR3nt	CDR3aa
.	TRBD1	TRBV24-1	TRBJ2-3	TGTGCCACCAGTGACCCTGGACAGGGGGGAGCAGATACGCAGTATTTT	CATSDPGQGGADTQYF
.	.	TRBV27	TRBJ1-1	TGTGCCAGCAGTTCCTACCCCTTTCTGGGACAACCTGAAGCTTTCTTT	CASSSYPFLGQPEAFF
.	TRBD1	TRBV7-2	TRBJ1-4	TGTGCCAGCAGGGACAGGGGTGGTGAAAAACTGTTTTTT	CASRDRGGEKLFF
once	TRBD1	TRBV4-2	TRBJ1-5	TGTGCCAGCAGCCAGGAACAGGGGTTTGGCAATCAGCCCCAGCATTTT	CASSQEQGFGNQPQHF
.	.	TRBV5-4	TRBJ1-2	TGTGCCAGCAGCCAGGGACGGGAGCATGGCTACACCTTC	CASSQGREHGYTF
.	TRBD2	TRBV5-1	TRBJ2-2	TGCGCCAGCAGCACCCGGGGTAGCGGGGGCCTGGGGGCCGGGGAGCTGTTTTTT	CASSTRGSGGLGAGELFF
once	.	TRBV6-5	TRBJ1-5	TGTGCCAGCAGTTACTCGGCGGCAGGGGAAAATCAGCCCCAGCATTTT	CASSYSAAGENQPQHF
once	TRBD1	TRBV30	TRBJ1-1	TGTGCCTGGAGTGTACGGGGACAGAGTAACACTGAAGCTTTCTTT	CAWSVRGQSNTEAFF
.	TRBD2	TRBV7-8	TRBJ2-3	TGTGCCAGCAGCGTTAGCGGGGGCTGGGATACGCAGTATTTT	CASSVSGGWDTQYF
.	.	TRBV27	TRBJ1-1	TGTGCCAGCAGTCTCCACCACTACACTGAAGCTTTCTTT	CASSLHHYTEAFF
.	.	TRBV5-6	TRBJ1-5	TGTGCCAGCAGCTCCGGGGTAGGGGGACAGCCCCAGCATTTT	CASSSGVGGQPQHF
.	.	TRBV6-1	TRBJ1-2	TGTGCCAGCAGCCCGCCGGCAGGAGGCTACACCTTC	CASSPPAGGYTF
once	.	TRBV27	TRBJ1-6	TGTGCCAGCAGTCGAAAGCAGGGAGGCGCCTATAATTCACCCCTCCACTTT	CASSRKQGGAYNSPLHF
once	TRBD1	TRBV11-2	TRBJ1-5	TGTGCCAGCAGCGGGACAGGGGTTCAGCCCCAGCATTTT	CASSGTGVQPQHF
.	TRBD2	TRBV6-2/TRBV6-3	TRBJ2-3	TGTGCCAGCAGTTACCCTTTGAGCGGGGGCTACACAGATACGCAGTATTTT	CASSYPLSGGYTDTQYF
.	.	TRBV21-1	TRBJ2-5	TGTGCCAGCAGCAAAGGGCCGGGGAAGAGGGAGACCCAGTACTTC	CASSKGPGKRETQYF
.	TRBD1	TRBV4-1	TRBJ2-7	TGCGCCAGCAGCCAGCGACAGGGAACCTACGAGCAGTACTTC	CASSQRQGTYEQYF
.	TRBD1	TRBV10-3	TRBJ1-6	TGTGCCATCAGGACAGGGGAGAATTCACCCCTCCACTTT	CAIRTGENSPLHF
.	.	TRBV18	TRBJ1-1	TGTGCCAGCTCACCACCGACGGGGAACACTGAAGCTTTCTTT	CASSPPTGNTEAFF
.	TRBD2	TRBV10-2	TRBJ2-3	TGCGCCAGCAGTGAGACAAGGACTAGCGGGGTCTCAGATACGCAGTATTTT	CASSETRTSGVSDTQYF